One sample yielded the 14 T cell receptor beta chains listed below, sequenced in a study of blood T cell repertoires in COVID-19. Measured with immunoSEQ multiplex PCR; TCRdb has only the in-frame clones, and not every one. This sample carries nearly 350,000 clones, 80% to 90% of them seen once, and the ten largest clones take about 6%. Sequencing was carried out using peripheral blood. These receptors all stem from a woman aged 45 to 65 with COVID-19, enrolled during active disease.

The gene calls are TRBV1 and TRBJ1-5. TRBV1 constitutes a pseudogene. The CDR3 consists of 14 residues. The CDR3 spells CTSSQGDSNQPQHF. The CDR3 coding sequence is TGCACCAGCAGCCAAGGAGATAGCAATCAGCCCCAGCATTTT.

The CDR3 loop reads CASSQGSGSGANVLTF. The CDR3 coding sequence is TGCGCCAGCAGCCAAGGTTCGGGCTCTGGGGCCAACGTCCTGACTTTC. The chain uses TRBV4-1 and TRBJ2-6; D unclear. Trimming stripped 1 base from V and 0 bases from J, with 7 bases between. This CDR3 has 16 amino acids. Germline-derived CDR1 and CDR2 are MGHRA and YSYEKL.

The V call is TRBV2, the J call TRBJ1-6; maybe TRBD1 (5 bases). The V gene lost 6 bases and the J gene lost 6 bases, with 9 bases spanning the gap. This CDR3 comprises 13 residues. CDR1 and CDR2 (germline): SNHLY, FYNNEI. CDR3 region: CASSSGPNSPLHF. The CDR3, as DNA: TGTGCCAGCAGCTCAGGGCCTAATTCACCCCTCCACTTT.

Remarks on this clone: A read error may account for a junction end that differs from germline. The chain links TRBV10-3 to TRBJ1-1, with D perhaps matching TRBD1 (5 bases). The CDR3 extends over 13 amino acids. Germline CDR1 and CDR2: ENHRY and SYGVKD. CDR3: CAISGVGTPPLSF. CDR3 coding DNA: TGTGCCATCAGTGGAGTAGGGACTCCCCCTCTTTCTTTT.

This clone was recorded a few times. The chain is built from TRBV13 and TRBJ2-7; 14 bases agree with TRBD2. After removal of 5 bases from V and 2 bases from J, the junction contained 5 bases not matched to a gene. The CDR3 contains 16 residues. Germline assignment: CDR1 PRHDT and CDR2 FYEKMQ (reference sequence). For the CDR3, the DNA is TGTGCCAGCAGCACTCGGACTAGCGGGAGGCCCTACGAGCAGTACTTC. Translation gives CASSTRTSGRPYEQYF.

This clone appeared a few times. CDR3 DNA: TGTGCCAGCAGCGTAGACGGGGAAGGATACTACGAGCAGTACTTC. Translated: CASSVDGEGYYEQYF. The gene calls are TRBV9 and TRBJ2-7, with D perhaps TRBD2 (5 bases). Trimming removed 0 bases from V and 3 bases from J, with 13 bases in between. The germline V gene has CDR1 SGDLS and CDR2 YYNGEE. The CDR3 is 15 amino acids.

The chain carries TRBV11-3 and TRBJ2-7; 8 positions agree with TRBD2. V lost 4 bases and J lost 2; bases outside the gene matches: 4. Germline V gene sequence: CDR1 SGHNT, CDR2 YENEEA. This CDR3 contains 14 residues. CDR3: CASSSGGRTYEQYF. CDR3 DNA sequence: TGTGCCAGCAGCTCTGGCGGGAGGACCTACGAGCAGTACTTC.

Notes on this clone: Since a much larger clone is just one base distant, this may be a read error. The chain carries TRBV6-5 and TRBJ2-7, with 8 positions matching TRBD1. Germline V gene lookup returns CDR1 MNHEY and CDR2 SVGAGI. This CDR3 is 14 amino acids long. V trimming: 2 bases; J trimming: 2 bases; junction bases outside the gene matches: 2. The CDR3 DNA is TGTGCCAGCAGTTACGGACAGGGTGCCTACGAGCAGTACTTC. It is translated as CASSYGQGAYEQYF.

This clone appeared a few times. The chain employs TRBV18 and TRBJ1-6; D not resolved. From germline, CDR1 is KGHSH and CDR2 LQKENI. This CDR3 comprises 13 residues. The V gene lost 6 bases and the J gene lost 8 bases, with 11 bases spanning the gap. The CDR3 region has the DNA TGTGCCAGCTCCACCGGGTTTGATTCACCCCTCCACTTT. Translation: CASSTGFDSPLHF.

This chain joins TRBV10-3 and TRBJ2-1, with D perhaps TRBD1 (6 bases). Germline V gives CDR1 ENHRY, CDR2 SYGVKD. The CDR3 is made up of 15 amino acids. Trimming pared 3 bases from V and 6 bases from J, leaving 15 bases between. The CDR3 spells CAISEPQGKVNEQFF. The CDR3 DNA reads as TGTGCCATCAGTGAACCACAGGGAAAGGTCAATGAGCAGTTCTTC.

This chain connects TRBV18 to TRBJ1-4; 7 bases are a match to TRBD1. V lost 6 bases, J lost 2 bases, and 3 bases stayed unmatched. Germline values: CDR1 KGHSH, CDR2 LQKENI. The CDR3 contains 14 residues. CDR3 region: CASSTTGTNEKLFF. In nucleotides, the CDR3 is TGTGCCAGCTCGACGACAGGGACTAATGAAAAACTGTTTTTT.

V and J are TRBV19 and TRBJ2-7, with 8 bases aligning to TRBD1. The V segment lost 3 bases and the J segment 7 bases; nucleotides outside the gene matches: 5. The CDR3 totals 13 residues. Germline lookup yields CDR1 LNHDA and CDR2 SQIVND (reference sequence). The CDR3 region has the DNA TGTGCCAGTAGTATTGACAGGGGTGGTGAGCAGTACTTC. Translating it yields CASSIDRGGEQYF.

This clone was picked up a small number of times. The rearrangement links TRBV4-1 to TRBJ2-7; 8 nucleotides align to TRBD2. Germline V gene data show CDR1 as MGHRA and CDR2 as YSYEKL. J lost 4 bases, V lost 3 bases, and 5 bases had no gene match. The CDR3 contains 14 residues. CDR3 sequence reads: CASSQESGSYEQYF. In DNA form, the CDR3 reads TGCGCCAGCAGCCAGGAGAGCGGGAGTTACGAGCAGTACTTC.

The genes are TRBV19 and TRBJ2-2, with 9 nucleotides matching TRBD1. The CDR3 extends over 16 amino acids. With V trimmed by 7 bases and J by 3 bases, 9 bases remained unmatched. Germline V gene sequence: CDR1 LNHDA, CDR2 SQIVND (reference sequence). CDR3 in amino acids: CASTPGTGRDTGELFF. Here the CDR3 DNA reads TGTGCCAGTACCCCCGGGACAGGGAGAGACACCGGGGAGCTGTTTTTT.